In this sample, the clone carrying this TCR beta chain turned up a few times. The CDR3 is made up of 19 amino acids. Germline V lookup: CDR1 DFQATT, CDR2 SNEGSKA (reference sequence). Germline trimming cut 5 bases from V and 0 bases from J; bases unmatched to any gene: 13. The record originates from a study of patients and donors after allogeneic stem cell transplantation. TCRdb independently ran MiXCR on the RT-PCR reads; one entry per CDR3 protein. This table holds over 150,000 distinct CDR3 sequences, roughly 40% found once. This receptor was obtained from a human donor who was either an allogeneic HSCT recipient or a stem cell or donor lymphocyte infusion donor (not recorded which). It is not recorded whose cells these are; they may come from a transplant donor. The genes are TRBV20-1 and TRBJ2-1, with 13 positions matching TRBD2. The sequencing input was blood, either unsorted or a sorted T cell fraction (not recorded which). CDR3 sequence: CSAFPGLAGKGSSYNEQFF. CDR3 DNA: TGCAGTGCTTTTCCGGGACTAGCGGGAAAGGGCAGCTCCTACAATGAGCAGTTCTTC.